These 9 T cell receptor beta chains were all obtained from the same sample, sequenced in a study of cytomegalovirus exposure and HLA in healthy donors. The assay was immunoSEQ multiplex PCR, and TCRdb's table has in-frame clones only and misses some. This table holds some 130,000 clones, 89% found once. Sequences were obtained from PBMCs. These receptor sequences come from a woman aged 18-29 years in good health and CMV-seronegative.

V is TRBV13 and J is TRBJ1-1; the D gene is possibly TRBD1 (6 bases). The CDR3 extends over 14 amino acids. The germline gives CDR1 PRHDT, CDR2 FYEKMQ (reference sequence). V gave up 5 bases and J gave up 4 bases, with 14 bases separating them. CDR3 sequence reads: CASSRTGRITEAFF. CDR3 bases: TGTGCCAGCAGCCGAACAGGGCGGATCACTGAAGCTTTCTTT.

This clone has just one count. The chain is built from TRBV4-1 and TRBJ1-5, with TRBD1 identical over 8 bases. With V trimmed by 0 bases and J by 7 bases, 8 bases remained unmatched. Germline loops: CDR1 MGHRA, CDR2 YSYEKL. The CDR3 is made up of 16 amino acids. This CDR3 is CASSQDAQGVGQPQHF. DNA of the CDR3: TGCGCCAGCAGCCAAGATGCACAGGGGGTCGGGCAGCCCCAGCATTTT.

This clone has only one observation. This chain connects TRBV6-1 to TRBJ1-1; TRBD1 matches at 9 bases. Per the germline V gene, CDR1 is MNHNS and CDR2 is SASEGT. This CDR3 has 14 amino acids. V lost 6 bases and J lost 10; bases outside the gene matches: 12. Written as DNA, the CDR3 is TGTGCCAGCAGGGGACAGGGTATACCTCAGGGAGCTTTCTTT. Its protein is CASRGQGIPQGAFF.

The V call is TRBV18, the J call TRBJ1-1; D ambiguous. V lost 0 bases to trimming and J lost 0 bases, with 8 bases between them. The CDR3 has 15 amino acids. Germline loops: CDR1 KGHSH, CDR2 LQKENI. The CDR3 sequence is CASSPPSLLNTEAFF. The CDR3 DNA is TGTGCCAGCTCACCACCGAGCCTGCTGAACACTGAAGCTTTCTTT.

The rearrangement uses TRBV9 and TRBJ2-1, with 8 positions matching TRBD2. The CDR3 is 15 residues long. The trim removed 0 bases at V and 3 bases at J, leaving 2 bases unmatched. The germline CDR1 and CDR2 sequences are SGDLS and YYNGEE. CDR3 residues: CASSVAGGNYNEQFF. CDR3 in DNA: TGTGCCAGCAGCGTAGCGGGGGGGAACTACAATGAGCAGTTCTTC.

The gene calls are TRBV5-1 and TRBJ1-4; possibly TRBD1 for D (6 bases). This CDR3 is built from 17 residues. Trimming pared 2 bases from V and 8 bases from J, leaving 22 bases between. Germline-derived CDR1 and CDR2 are SGHRS and YFSETQ. DNA for the CDR3: TGCGCCAGCAGCTTAGGCTCTACAGGGTATCGCGGCGAAAAACTGTTTTTT. Translating it yields CASSLGSTGYRGEKLFF.

The chain uses TRBV11-2 and TRBJ2-2, with D tentatively TRBD2 (6 bases). CDR3 size: 16 residues. Trimming stripped 1 base from V and 0 bases from J, with 9 bases between. In germline, CDR1 is SGHAT, CDR2 FQNNGV. Here the CDR3 reads CASSLGWGANTGELFF. CDR3 coding DNA: TGTGCCAGCAGCTTAGGATGGGGGGCGAACACCGGGGAGCTGTTTTTT.

This clone was seen a handful of times. The chain couples TRBV28 to TRBJ1-5; D call uncertain. V lost 8 bases, J lost 0 bases, and 11 bases lay in between. This CDR3 is 14 amino acids long. Per germline, CDR1 MDHEN and CDR2 SYDVKM. CDR3 nucleotide sequence: TGTGCCAGCCTGTCGTTCCTTAGCAATCAGCCCCAGCATTTT. Translating it yields CASLSFLSNQPQHF.

The CDR3 region is CASSEGFNYGYTF. CDR3 bases: TGTGCCAGCAGTGAGGGCTTCAACTATGGCTACACCTTC. V gene TRBV6-1 combines with J gene TRBJ1-2; D is ambiguous. Deletions cut 3 bases from V and 2 bases from J, with 7 bases between. This CDR3 spans 13 amino acids. CDR1 MNHNS and CDR2 SASEGT come from the germline V gene.